The source of this T cell receptor beta chain is a study of blood T cells in healthy people across ages. A second PCR of 7 to 11 cycles used a sample-barcoded 5' primer and a J-beta primer mix. TCRdb called the 5' RACE reads again in MiXCR, with one record for every CDR3 protein. The table records 1.5 million to 2 million distinct CDR3 sequences, around 36% of them present only once. This clonotype was recorded a few times. This TCR was recovered from a woman in her twenties or thirties in good health. Input material: blood.

The CDR3 region is CASSHMGQAAEKLFF. In DNA, the CDR3 is TGCGCCAGCAGCCATATGGGACAGGCTGCAGAAAAACTGTTTTTT. V gene TRBV4-1 combines with J gene TRBJ1-4, with 8 bases that match TRBD1. V trimming: 3 bases; J trimming: 8 bases; junction bases outside the gene matches: 8. Germline V lookup: CDR1 MGHRA, CDR2 YSYEKL. The CDR3 runs 15 residues.